Shown below are 21 T cell receptor beta chains from a single sample sequenced in a study of graft-versus-host responses after intestinal transplantation. Data came from immunoSEQ multiplex PCR; TCRdb stores just in-frame clones and leaves some out. The sample contains 71,000 or so clones, about 90% of which appear only once. Which antigens these TCRs recognize remains unknown. The sequencing used unstimulated CD8+ T cells sorted from spleen or lymph node cells, collected before intestinal transplant. Source of these receptors: a human donor who received an intestinal transplant.

This clone was picked up one time. The chain combines TRBV7-6 with TRBJ2-7; D gene unclear. Trimming stripped 5 bases from V and 3 bases from J, with 11 bases between. Germline-derived CDR1 and CDR2 are SGHVS and FNYEAQ. The CDR3 extends over 13 amino acids. CDR3 amino acids: CASSEGANYEQYF. The CDR3 nucleotides read TGTGCCAGCAGCGAAGGAGCCAACTACGAGCAGTACTTC.

The chain joins TRBV6-5 to TRBJ2-6; perhaps TRBD1 as D (5 bases). V was clipped by 7 bases and J by 3 bases, with 10 bases between them. The CDR3 totals 14 residues. CDR1 is MNHEY and CDR2 is SVGAGI in the germline V gene. CDR3 nucleotides: TGTGCCAGCAAGGCAGGGTTTGGGGCCAACGTCCTGACTTTC. As protein: CASKAGFGANVLTF.

The chain recombines TRBV19 with TRBJ2-3; a possible D gene is TRBD1 (6 bases). The CDR3 covers 16 residues. In germline, CDR1 is LNHDA, CDR2 SQIVND (reference sequence). V lost 0 bases, J lost 4 bases, and 14 bases lay in between. The CDR3, as DNA: TGTGCCAGTAGTATAGAGGACAGAATGGGCCCAGATACGCAGTATTTT. It translates to CASSIEDRMGPDTQYF.

This clone was found once. The chain couples TRBV18 to TRBJ2-7; maybe TRBD2 (5 bases). Germline assignment: CDR1 KGHSH and CDR2 LQKENI. V was trimmed by 3 bases and J by 6 bases, leaving 9 bases between them. The CDR3 length is 12 residues. CDR3 sequence reads: CASSPSAGEQYF. In nucleotides, the CDR3 is TGTGCCAGCTCACCTAGCGCCGGCGAGCAGTACTTC.

The gene calls are TRBV7-8 and TRBJ1-2; D may be TRBD1 (5 bases). V lost 6 bases and J lost 2, with 13 bases in between. CDR3 size: 14 residues. Looked up from germline, CDR1 is SGHVS and CDR2 is FQNEAQ. The CDR3 region is CASSPEGVNYGYTF. As DNA, the CDR3 is TGTGCCAGCAGTCCCGAAGGGGTAAACTATGGCTACACCTTC.

V is TRBV4-2 and J is TRBJ2-1; D gene uncertain. Germline V gives CDR1 LGHNA, CDR2 YNFKEQ. There are 11 residues in the CDR3. Trimming pared 3 bases from V and 7 bases from J, leaving 4 bases between. CDR3 nucleotides: TGTGCCAGCAGCCAGGCAAATGAGCAGTTCTTC. Its protein is CASSQANEQFF.

This clone was recorded only once. The chain combines TRBV4-1 with TRBJ2-1; a possible D gene is TRBD2 (5 bases). Germline V lookup: CDR1 MGHRA, CDR2 YSYEKL. The CDR3 covers 21 residues. The V end lost 0 bases, the J end lost 0 bases, and 24 bases lay between the germline ends. Written as DNA, the CDR3 is TGCGCCAGCAGCCAAGATTCGGTGGGAGTAGGGTTATGGAGCTCCTACAATGAGCAGTTCTTC. Residues: CASSQDSVGVGLWSSYNEQFF.

The V and J genes are TRBV7-9 and TRBJ1-1; TRBD1 agrees at 9 bases. Germline V gene sequence: CDR1 SEHNR, CDR2 FQNEAQ (reference sequence). The trim removed 4 bases at V and 4 bases at J, leaving 1 base unmatched. CDR3 length: 13 residues. The CDR3: CASSWDRATEAFF. The CDR3 bases are TGTGCCAGCAGCTGGGACAGGGCCACTGAAGCTTTCTTT.

This rearrangement joins TRBV6-1 to TRBJ2-7; possibly TRBD1 for D (5 bases). V shed 0 bases and J shed 4 bases, with 13 bases lying between them. The CDR3 length is 15 residues. From germline, CDR1 is MNHNS and CDR2 SASEGT. In DNA form, the CDR3 reads TGTGCCAGCAGTGAAGCGGGGCAGGGCAAGTACGAGCAGTACTTC. It is translated as CASSEAGQGKYEQYF.

This chain connects TRBV9 to TRBJ2-5; the D gene is possibly TRBD1 (6 bases). The CDR3 extends over 14 amino acids. From germline, CDR1 is SGDLS and CDR2 YYNGEE. The V end was cut by 0 bases, the J end by 4 bases, with 10 bases between. The CDR3: CASSVEGGRETQYF. CDR3 coding DNA: TGTGCCAGCAGCGTAGAAGGGGGTAGAGAGACCCAGTACTTC.

This clone showed up just once. This CDR3 reads CASSVERGEYSPLHF. The CDR3 nucleotides read TGTGCCAGCAGCGTAGAACGGGGGGAGTATTCACCCCTCCACTTT. The chain joins TRBV9 to TRBJ1-6; possibly TRBD1 for D (5 bases). The germline V gene has CDR1 SGDLS and CDR2 YYNGEE. V dropped 0 bases and J dropped 8 bases, with 12 bases sitting between them. The CDR3 is 15 residues long. The full variable domain, with the rest looked up from reference TRBV9 and TRBJ1-6, is DSGVTQTPKHLITATGQRVTLRCSPRSGDLSVYWYQQSLDQGLQFLIQYYNGEERAKGNILERFSAQQFPDLHSELNLSSLELGDSALYFCASSVERGEYSPLHFGNGTRLTVT.

The chain recombines TRBV5-1 with TRBJ2-7; the D gene is possibly TRBD2 (5 bases). This CDR3 region has 15 residues. The germline V and J ends were trimmed by 5 bases and 2 bases, with 17 bases remaining between them. In germline, CDR1 is SGHRS, CDR2 YFSETQ. CDR3 in DNA: TGCGCCAGCAGGGTACGGGCCTCCGGGACCTACGAGCAGTACTTC. It is translated as CASRVRASGTYEQYF. Drawing the rest from reference TRBV5-1 and TRBJ2-7, the complete variable domain is KAGVTQTPRYLIKTRGQQVTLSCSPISGHRSVSWYQQTPGQGLQFLFEYFSETQRNKGNFPGRFSGRQFSNSRSEMNVSTLELGDSALYLCASRVRASGTYEQYFGPGTRLTVT.

CDR3 bases: TGTGCCAGCAGCAGGGACAACCAAGAGACCCAGTACTTC. This sequence encodes CASSRDNQETQYF. The gene calls are TRBV7-9 and TRBJ2-5, with a weak D call TRBD1 (6 bases). Germline V gives CDR1 SEHNR, CDR2 FQNEAQ (reference sequence). V was clipped by 5 bases and J by 0 bases, with 7 bases between them. This CDR3 comprises 13 residues.

The chain combines TRBV5-6 with TRBJ1-6, with 9 bases that match TRBD1. This CDR3 has 18 residues. The germline CDR1 and CDR2 sequences are SGHDT and YYEEEE. V dropped 4 bases and J dropped 2; count of bases not matched to a gene: 10. The CDR3 is CASSIETGGPPYNSPLHF. The CDR3 DNA sequence: TGTGCCAGCAGCATCGAAACAGGGGGCCCCCCCTATAATTCACCCCTCCACTTT.

The chain joins TRBV27 to TRBJ2-5; D might be TRBD1 (6 bases). The CDR3 spans 15 residues. Trimming cost V 5 bases and J 2 bases, with 15 bases left between them. CDR1 and CDR2 from the germline V gene are MNHEY and SMNVEV (reference sequence). The CDR3 DNA is TGTGCCAGCAGTGCCCTGGCCAGGGGACAAGAGACCCAGTACTTC. The encoded protein is CASSALARGQETQYF.

V is TRBV27 and J is TRBJ2-1; tentative D call: TRBD1 (6 bases). The CDR3 spans 11 residues. The germline CDR1 and CDR2 sequences are MNHEY and SMNVEV (reference sequence). Trimming took off 10 bases at V and 14 bases at J, with 18 bases between the two ends. CDR3 loop: CATQVGAFEFF. In DNA form, the CDR3 reads TGTGCCACCCAGGTGGGGGCTTTTGAGTTCTTC.

This chain uses TRBV10-1 with TRBJ1-1; D is ambiguous. Trimming took off 4 bases at V and 8 bases at J, with 11 bases between the two ends. CDR1 WNHNN and CDR2 SYGVQD come from the germline V gene (reference sequence). The CDR3 loop spans 12 amino acids. CDR3 bases: TGCGCCAGCAGTGGGAGCAGCCCCGAAGCTTTCTTT. It is translated as CASSGSSPEAFF.

The chain links TRBV10-3 to TRBJ1-2; 11 bases fit TRBD1. The length of the CDR3 is 13 residues. The germline V gene has CDR1 ENHRY and CDR2 SYGVKD. Unmatched junction bases numbered 5, after V lost 10 bases and J lost 4 bases. CDR3 sequence (DNA): TGTGCCACCGGGACAGGGGGGCCCTATGGCTACACCTTC. Its translation is CATGTGGPYGYTF.

V usage is TRBV13 and J usage is TRBJ1-4, with TRBD1 matching over 7 bases. V trimming: 4 bases; J trimming: 4 bases; junction bases outside the gene matches: 6. The CDR3 consists of 15 residues. Germline V gene lookup returns CDR1 PRHDT and CDR2 FYEKMQ (reference sequence). The CDR3 loop reads CASSSGDSNNEKLFF. The CDR3 DNA is TGTGCCAGCAGCTCAGGGGACAGCAATAATGAAAAACTGTTTTTT.

This rearrangement joins TRBV13 to TRBJ1-1, with D possibly matching TRBD1 (5 bases). The CDR3 is made up of 12 amino acids. The ends were cut back, 5 bases at V and 4 bases at J, with 8 bases in the middle. In germline, CDR1 is PRHDT, CDR2 FYEKMQ (reference sequence). The CDR3 loop reads CASSQGPTEAFF. CDR3 bases: TGTGCCAGCAGCCAGGGCCCCACTGAAGCTTTCTTT.

The chain uses TRBV9 and TRBJ1-5, with D possibly being TRBD1 (5 bases). The germline V gene encodes CDR1 SGDLS and CDR2 YYNGEE. Trimming stripped 4 bases from V and 0 bases from J, with 14 bases between. The CDR3 consists of 16 residues. This CDR3 is CASSPGGGYSNQPQHF. CDR3 nucleotides: TGTGCCAGCAGCCCAGGCGGGGGTTATAGCAATCAGCCCCAGCATTTT. Looking up the rest from reference TRBV9 and TRBJ1-5 gives the full variable domain: DSGVTQTPKHLITATGQRVTLRCSPRSGDLSVYWYQQSLDQGLQFLIQYYNGEERAKGNILERFSAQQFPDLHSELNLSSLELGDSALYFCASSPGGGYSNQPQHFGDGTRLSIL.